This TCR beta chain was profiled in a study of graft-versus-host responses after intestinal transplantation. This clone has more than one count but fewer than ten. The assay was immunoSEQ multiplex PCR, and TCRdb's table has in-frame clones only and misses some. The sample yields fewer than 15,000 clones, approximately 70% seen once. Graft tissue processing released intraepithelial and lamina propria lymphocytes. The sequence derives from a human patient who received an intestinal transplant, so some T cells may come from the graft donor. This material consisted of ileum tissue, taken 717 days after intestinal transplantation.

The CDR3 here is CASSLADRVSYEQYF. CDR3 nucleotides: TGTGCCAGCAGCTTGGCGGACAGGGTGTCCTACGAGCAGTACTTC. This rearrangement joins TRBV5-6 to TRBJ2-5, with 8 bases fitting TRBD1. Near its end, the DNA agrees better with TRBJ2-7, so the J call may be wrong. This CDR3 region has 15 residues. Looked up from germline, CDR1 is SGHDT and CDR2 is YYEEEE.